This is a list of T cell receptor beta chains from one sample in a study of cytomegalovirus exposure and HLA in healthy donors. Sequencing used immunoSEQ multiplex PCR; TCRdb keeps in-frame clones, though not all of them. The data show about 120,000 clones, around 72% seen once. The sample consisted of PBMCs. These receptors were obtained from a young man in good health and CMV-seronegative. The CDR3 runs from the conserved cysteine through the conserved F or W. The D gene is left open where the match is weak. Size is stated for part of the rows, as once, few or many counts, or as a class when the clone is expanded.

TRBJ2-1 . TRBV2 TRBD1 TGTGCCAGCAGTGATCCGGGACAGGGCCCCTACAATGAGCAGTTCTTC CASSDPGQGPYNEQFF
TRBJ2-2 once TRBV11-2 TRBD2 TGTGCCAGCAGCTTAAGAGGCGGGGGGCCTGTTCGAGGGGAGCTGTTTTTT CASSLRGGGPVRGELFF
TRBJ2-3 . TRBV5-6 . TGTGCCAGCAGCTTTGGGCCGCCCCGAGGAGGAGATACGCAGTATTTT CASSFGPPRGGDTQYF
TRBJ1-5 . TRBV7-2 . TGTGCCAGCAGCTTAGCGCTGGAGGATCAGCCCCAGCATTTT CASSLALEDQPQHF
TRBJ1-4 . TRBV4-3 . TGCGCCAGCAGCCAAGATTGGGCCAGTGTCGAGGAAAAACTGTTTTTT CASSQDWASVEEKLFF
TRBJ1-6 once TRBV30 . TGTGCCTGGAGTGTACCGGGAGAAGATTCACCCCTCCACTTT CAWSVPGEDSPLHF
TRBJ2-3 once TRBV6-5 . TGTGCCAGCAGCTCCAAGGGGGTAGCAGATACGCAGTATTTT CASSSKGVADTQYF
TRBJ2-2 . TRBV11-2 TRBD1 TGTGCCAGCAGCGTTCAGGGGACAGGGTTCGCGAACACCGGGGAGCTGTTTTTT CASSVQGTGFANTGELFF
TRBJ1-2 . TRBV20-1 . TGCAGTGCCGACAGGAACTATGGCTACACCTTC CSADRNYGYTF
TRBJ2-5 few TRBV15 . TGTGCCACCAGCAATCGGGTAACGGGAGAGACCCAGTACTTC CATSNRVTGETQYF
TRBJ1-1 few TRBV4-3 . TGCGCCAGCAGCCAAGAGGAAGGGGTCTACACTGAAGCTTTCTTT CASSQEEGVYTEAFF
TRBJ1-1 few TRBV6-5 . TGTGCCAGCAATCTCTCGGGGAGGAACACTGAAGCTTTCTTT CASNLSGRNTEAFF
TRBJ2-7 . TRBV2 TRBD2 TGTGCCAGCGGCTTCAGGACTAGCATTTACGAGCAGTACTTC CASGFRTSIYEQYF